This entry is about one T cell receptor beta chain. The antigen it recognizes is unknown. The input lacks base qualities; no much larger clone sits a single base away. The library was prepared using the immunoSEQ multiplex PCR assay. A mixture of 60 forward primers for TCR Vbeta segments and 13 reverse primers for TCR Jbeta segments was used in the multiplex PCR. Amplification of the CDR3 region of rearranged TCR beta genes was performed with a multiplex PCR assay on genomic DNA. The amplified TCR beta libraries were sequenced on the Illumina HiSeq System as 87-base-pair reads. On the study's bioinformatics: Across the roughly 670 repertoires, a later analysis counted tens of millions of unique TCR beta chains, roughly 11 million of which were shared by at least two donors. Raw reads were error-corrected and collapsed into unique sequences by a nearest-neighbor algorithm in which closely related sequences were merged to remove PCR and sequencing errors. V, D and J gene segments were assigned by aligning CDR3 sequences to IMGT reference sequences. For a sequence to be retained, a match of at least six nucleotides to both a V gene segment and a J gene segment was required. Rearrangements were called productive when the CDR3 lacked stop codons and stayed in frame with V and J; all others were non-productive. CDR3 was defined by IMGT convention, running from the second conserved V-encoded cysteine to the conserved J-encoded phenylalanine. The earlier analysis of a few hundred of the donors excluded any sequence lacking an unambiguous match to a single V gene segment. In an earlier analysis of roughly 600 of the donors, a V segment was called functional when productive rearrangements were above 56.7%, and segregating when the standard deviation between donors exceeded 5%. To diagnose cytomegalovirus status from the catalog of TCR beta chain sequences, a statistical classification framework was built. In a later analysis, TCR nucleotide sequences were compared against IMGT/GENE-DB human TR gene sequences so that V and J genes could be assigned. Using the TCRdist pipeline, a later analysis assigned CDR3 sequences along with most-parsimonious VDJ recombination scenarios. In a later analysis, each TCR beta chain was defined by its CDR3 amino acid sequence together with its V-gene family, and reads without a unique V-gene family were excluded. A later analysis removed 500 to 600 highly shared, low-generation-probability nucleotide sequences to deal with suspected cross-contamination and a sequencing artifact. In a later analysis, a clonal expansion index for each public chain was calculated from normalized within-repertoire ranks of inferred template counts. Generation probabilities in a later analysis came from a VDJ recombination model fitted to out-of-frame rearrangements, and those results were checked against IGoR. Hypergeometric tests were used in a later analysis to score TCR-TCR, TCR-HLA and TCR-CMV co-occurrence, with a repertoire-size bias correction applied to the TCR pairs. To estimate false discovery rates, a later analysis permuted the HLA or CMV assignments 20 times. A later analysis grouped co-occurring TCRs with DBSCAN, adding TCRdist sequence similarity when clustering within HLA-allele-positive subsets. Repertoires with fewer than 30,000 or more than 120,000 public chains, plus five repertoires with anomalous nucleotide sharing, were excluded from co-occurrence clustering. TCRdb took over this immuneACCESS table, retaining in-frame rearrangements with V and J assigned. Such tables are incomplete; in checked studies, under half of the missing clones stem from an unresolved V gene, and the remainder is unexplained. V, J and clone size are taken as reported in that table, and D and trimming were inferred from the DNA itself. The sample table lists around 150,000 clones, 65% to 80% of them with a count of one. The top ten constitute 2.5% to 3% of the sample.

The cohort was made up of 500 to 800 healthy bone marrow donors. At the time of sampling, every cohort member was nominally healthy, though immune exposures that went unrecorded were likely present. The donor tested CMV seropositive, placing the donor among the 250 to 350 seropositive members of the cohort. Each donor provided a peripheral blood sample, and peripheral blood mononuclear cells were used for TCR beta sequencing. The Qiagen DNeasy Blood Extraction Kit was used to extract genomic DNA from the blood cell samples. This sample is part of a study of cytomegalovirus exposure and HLA in healthy donors (dated by TCRdb to about 2017). For context, the study as a whole: According to an earlier analysis of 550 to 750 of the donors, some 180 million T cells yielded 90 million to 130 million unique TCR beta sequences and about 300 Gb of sequence data. Across approximately 400 genotyped donors of the cohort, an average of about 200,000 unique TCR beta nucleotide sequences per donor were sequenced, and 15% to 20% of those sequences were non-productive. Rather than drawing on any new phenotypic data, the later analysis identified candidate immune exposures from TCR beta sequences and the way those sequences occurred across donors. The study combined high-throughput TCR immunosequencing, statistical association of individual TCRs with disease status, and machine learning to predict cytomegalovirus infection status. Four or five DR-DQ haplotypes were handled as single units for association and clustering because linkage in the cohort was strong. The study profiled the T cell repertoires of hundreds of subjects by immunosequencing and related them to cytomegalovirus serostatus. To study patterns of TCR occurrence, a later analysis re-analyzed previously published TCR beta repertoires from 600 to 750 donors and added high-resolution HLA genotyping. Every discovery cohort repertoire had been produced on one sequencing platform. The aim of the study was to test whether cataloging public T cell receptors could identify signatures of past pathogen exposure. Of the 398 genotyped donors, about 80% fell in the genetic ancestry cluster associated with self-reported Caucasian donors. Class I and class II HLA loci were covered by the typing at four-digit resolution. An earlier analysis of approximately 580 of the donors used high-throughput TCR beta sequencing to judge whether each TCR beta V gene segment behaved as functional or pseudogenic. An early release covering roughly 640 HLA-typed donors comprised roughly 300 gigabases of sequencing data and roughly 86 million unique TCR sequences. A separate validation cohort of more than 100 different subjects was used in addition to the approximately 640-subject first cohort. In a later genetic analysis, genome-wide SNP genotypes for about three fifths of the roughly 670 donors were used, and that subset was treated as a discovery cohort. The number of typed donors differed by locus: roughly 620-640 for A, B, C, DRB1 and DQB1; about 520 for DQA1; around 580 for DPA1; and 450 to 480 for DPB1. Donor age, sex, ethnicity and CMV serostatus were collected together with the repertoire data.

Overall study results and their limits: Roughly uniform sequencing depth across donors was assumed in presence/absence analyses, although this assumption may not hold. According to a later genetic analysis, donors in an Asian-associated ancestry cluster had fewer N-insertions in productive TCRs than the approximately 670-donor mean. In a later analysis, HLA-associated TCR beta chains showed more clonal expansion and lower generation probabilities than non-associated chains that were equally common. In this cohort, only TCR beta chains were sequenced, and detectable features were limited by the absence of alpha or paired-chain data. A further reported finding was that TCR beta sequences accurately predicted the HLA-A and HLA-B alleles for most subjects in the first cohort. Because HLA typing was unavailable for some donors at each locus, only the typed subset was used in association tests. According to a later analysis, parvovirus B19, influenza, CMV and Epstein-Barr virus appeared linked to several top co-occurrence clusters. According to a later analysis, TCR association rates differed among HLA loci, with DRB1 alleles showing the most associated TCRs and HLA-C alleles showing the fewest. Strong co-occurrence of HLA alleles, especially DR and DQ, made assigning TCR associations to individual alleles difficult. In vitro tests confirmed that a few of the cytomegalovirus-associated TCR beta chains recognize cytomegalovirus antigens. CMV serostatus was the only immune exposure information available for the cohort. The classifier was reported to diagnose cytomegalovirus status with high specificity and sensitivity in both the original cohort and the validation cohort. Linkage disequilibrium might explain the correlated functional status among segregating V segments, but an unknown experimental factor could not be excluded. At a false discovery rate of 0.05, a later analysis linked 16,951 TCR beta sequences to specific HLA alleles. In a later genetic analysis, a missense DCLRE1C variant was associated with V-gene and J-gene trimming of TCR beta chains, and the association was replicated in an independent cohort. Most TCR sequences were observed very rarely across donors, whereas some public TCRs were present in many individuals. The authors suggested that the approach could potentially be extended to other disease states and immunological phenotypes. The study listed approximately 160 TCR beta chains as associated with cytomegalovirus. In a later analysis, most CMV-associated TCR beta chains were found to appear HLA-restricted, with HLA associations seemingly driven largely by CMV exposure. A group of highly shared sequence variants was considered likely to be a technical artifact of the sequencing pipeline. Because counts were too low, 15 to 20 rarely observed V segments, including chromosome 9 orphons, were left out of the earlier analysis of approximately 500 of the donors. In an earlier analysis of 450 to 750 of the donors, most TCR beta V segments appeared in productive rearrangements about 87% or about 30% of the time, broadly matching IMGT annotations.

The sequence derives from a woman aged 45-60 years in good health and CMV-seropositive. Source material: PBMCs.

In nucleotides, the sequence is TGCGCCAGCAGCGGAGGACAGGGCCCCTATGGCTACACCTTC. This is translated as CASSGGQGPYGYTF. The V and J segments used are TRBV5-1 and TRBJ1-2, with 8 bases aligning to TRBD1. From a lookup of the germline V gene, CDR1 and CDR2 are SGHRS and YFSETQ. The junction shows trimming of 4 bases on V and 4 bases on J, and the gene matches do not reach 6 bases of it. The CDR3 runs 14 residues from the cysteine to the phenylalanine. Only CDR3 DNA remains: 42 bases, in frame from the first base.